This TCR beta chain was identified during a study of blood T cell repertoires in COVID-19. Study context: Specimens from acute and convalescent COVID-19 originated in the United States, Italy and Spain.

Germline-derived CDR1 and CDR2 are MDHEN and SYDVKM. There are 13 residues in the CDR3. The ends were cut back, 2 bases at V and 7 bases at J, with 11 bases in the middle. Clones were read by immunoSEQ multiplex PCR, and TCRdb kept only the in-frame ones, dropping some. Found here are about 350,000 clones, more than 70% of them singletons; the top ten hold about 3.9%. Sequencing was carried out using peripheral blood. The chain couples TRBV28 to TRBJ1-2, with D perhaps TRBD1 (5 bases). The receptor's source is a woman aged 60-75 years with COVID-19, enrolled during active disease. DNA of the CDR3: TGTGCCAGCAGTTTACAGGGATGGCTTGGCTACACCTTC. Protein sequence: CASSLQGWLGYTF.